These T cell receptor beta chains were read from a single sample in a study of T-cell reconstitution after alpha-beta-depleted transplantation in children. TCRdb re-called the PCR reads through MiXCR, storing one row per CDR3 protein. The data show approximately 500,000 distinct CDR3 sequences, roughly a tenth seen once. Specimen: PBMCs, collected before TCRalphabeta/CD19-depleted stem cell transplant. All receptors derive from a child under 10 years old with inherited bone marrow failure, due to receive a stem cell transplant. Each CDR3 is given with its conserved first and last residue. A D gene is named only where the DNA matches it firmly. Expanded clones get a size class; other rows say once, few or many, or leave the size out.

>TRBD2|TRBV20-1|TRBJ2-7|many
CSAPSSGRPYEQYF
TGCAGTGCTCCCTCCAGCGGGAGGCCCTACGAGCAGTACTTC
>TRBD2|TRBV28|TRBJ2-5|NA
CASSSGGNSQETQYF
TGTGCCAGCAGCTCCGGGGGGAACAGCCAAGAGACCCAGTACTTC
>NA|TRBV7-6|TRBJ2-7|NA
CAISPPSTEQYF
TGTGCCATCAGCCCACCTAGCACCGAGCAGTACTTC
>NA|TRBV29-1|TRBJ1-2|many
CSVEATLTYGYTF
TGCAGCGTTGAGGCAACCTTGACCTATGGCTACACCTTC
>NA|TRBV5-4|TRBJ1-1|few
CASSLEHTEAFF
TGTGCCAGCAGCTTGGAGCACACTGAAGCTTTCTTT
>NA|TRBV4-3|TRBJ1-4|NA
CASSQDVGGAFEKLFF
TGCGCCAGCAGCCAGGACGTGGGAGGGGCTTTCGAAAAACTGTTTTTT
>TRBD2|TRBV20-1|TRBJ2-7|many
CSAREAGKTYEQYF
TGCAGTGCTAGAGAAGCGGGGAAAACCTACGAGCAGTACTTC
>TRBD1|TRBV15|TRBJ2-7|many
CATSRDGDRGQYEQYF
TGTGCCACCAGCAGAGATGGGGACAGGGGCCAATACGAGCAGTACTTC
>TRBD1|TRBV6-1|TRBJ2-5|many
CARERSSRTGPQETQYF
TGTGCCAGGGAACGGTCATCCAGGACAGGCCCCCAAGAGACCCAGTACTTC
>TRBD1|TRBV29-1|TRBJ2-3|many
CSAGRGQTSDTQYF
TGCAGCGCCGGTCGGGGACAGACATCAGATACGCAGTATTTT
>TRBD2|TRBV9|TRBJ2-1|many
CASSAVAGGEQFF
TGTGCCAGCAGCGCGGTAGCGGGTGGTGAGCAGTTCTTC
>NA|TRBV4-3|TRBJ2-7|many
CASSQALLDPQYF
TGCGCCAGCAGCCAAGCCCTCTTGGACCCGCAGTACTTC
>NA|TRBV28|TRBJ2-2|few
CATPGNTGELFF
TGTGCCACCCCGGGAAACACCGGGGAGCTGTTTTTT
>NA|TRBV27|TRBJ2-7|NA
CASSLNRGKDEQYF
TGTGCCAGCAGTTTAAATAGGGGGAAAGACGAGCAGTACTTC
>TRBD2|TRBV20-1|TRBJ2-1|NA
CSASTSGGNPYNEQFF
TGCAGTGCTTCGACTAGCGGGGGAAACCCCTACAATGAGCAGTTCTTC
>NA|TRBV15|TRBJ1-2|many
CATSRDRLGGVPGYTF
TGTGCCACCAGCAGAGATCGTTTGGGCGGGGTCCCTGGCTACACCTTC
>TRBD1|TRBV4-2|TRBJ2-1|many
CASSQDPGQLTRGQFF
TGTGCCAGCAGCCAAGATCCGGGACAGTTGACGAGGGGGCAGTTCTTC
>TRBD1|TRBV10-3|TRBJ1-1|many
CAISESGAGGTEAFF
TGTGCCATCAGTGAGTCAGGGGCAGGGGGAACTGAAGCTTTCTTT
>NA|TRBV7-2|TRBJ2-2|many
CASSRGVAGELFF
TGTGCCAGCAGCCGTGGGGTAGCCGGGGAGCTGTTTTTT
>TRBD2|TRBV10-2|TRBJ2-3|many
CASGQLAGGEEDTQYF
TGCGCCAGCGGACAACTAGCGGGAGGAGAGGAAGATACGCAGTATTTT
>NA|TRBV12-5|TRBJ2-6|many
CASAASGANVLTF
TGTGCTAGTGCGGCCTCTGGGGCCAACGTCCTGACTTTC
>NA|TRBV5-4|TRBJ2-1|NA
CASSPEVAASYNEQFF
TGTGCCAGCAGCCCGGAGGTAGCCGCTTCCTACAATGAGCAGTTCTTC
>NA|TRBV14|TRBJ2-1|NA
CASSLLARSSYNEQFF
TGTGCCAGCAGCCTACTAGCAAGGAGCTCCTACAATGAGCAGTTCTTC
>NA|TRBV12-3/TRBV12-4|TRBJ2-5|NA
CASSLGDTPRNETQYF
TGTGCCAGCAGTTTAGGGGACACCCCGCGGAACGAGACCCAGTACTTC
>TRBD2|TRBV28|TRBJ2-7|many
CASSPRLGAGSYEQYF
TGTGCCAGCAGTCCTCGATTGGGAGCGGGGTCCTACGAGCAGTACTTC
>NA|TRBV7-9|TRBJ2-2|few
CANGGPELFF
TGTGCCAACGGAGGCCCCGAGCTGTTTTTT
>NA|TRBV12-3/TRBV12-4|TRBJ2-4|many
CASSFSLAKNIQYF
TGTGCCAGCAGTTTTTCACTAGCCAAAAACATTCAGTACTTC
>TRBD1|TRBV5-1|TRBJ2-3|few
CASSRDRVKDTQYF
TGCGCCAGCAGCCGGGACAGGGTTAAAGATACGCAGTATTTT
>NA|TRBV5-1|TRBJ1-2|few
CASSLGAGPANYGYTF
TGCGCCAGCAGCTTGGGGGCCGGACCTGCTAACTATGGCTACACCTTC
>NA|TRBV9|TRBJ1-3|many
CASSPRGAGGNTIYF
TGTGCCAGCAGCCCAAGGGGGGCCGGTGGAAACACCATATATTTT
>TRBD1|TRBV4-3|TRBJ2-3|many
CASSQATGQWDTQYF
TGCGCCAGCAGCCAAGCGACAGGGCAGTGGGATACGCAGTATTTT
>NA|TRBV7-6|TRBJ2-2|NA
CASSLEARVATGELFF
TGTGCCAGCAGCTTAGAGGCCAGGGTGGCCACCGGGGAGCTGTTTTTT
>NA|TRBV12-3/TRBV12-4|TRBJ2-1|NA
CASSWVQAYNEQFF
TGTGCCAGCAGTTGGGTCCAAGCCTACAATGAGCAGTTCTTC
>NA|TRBV9|TRBJ2-3|many
CASSAYSGTLPGDTQYF
TGTGCCAGCAGCGCGTACTCCGGGACTCTCCCCGGAGATACGCAGTATTTT
>TRBD2|TRBV6-4|TRBJ2-5|NA
CTSSATPGLAGPDQETQYF
TGTACCAGCAGTGCAACCCCGGGACTAGCGGGACCGGATCAAGAGACCCAGTACTTC
>NA|TRBV4-1|TRBJ2-2|many
CASSQGGAYTGELFF
TGCGCCAGCAGCCAAGGAGGGGCGTACACCGGGGAGCTGTTTTTT
>TRBD2|TRBV23-1|TRBJ2-1|many
CASSHIRDYFNEQFF
TGCGCCAGCAGCCACATAAGGGACTACTTCAATGAGCAGTTCTTC
>TRBD1|TRBV7-9|TRBJ2-1|many
CASSSETGLDEQFF
TGTGCCAGCAGCTCCGAGACAGGGCTGGATGAGCAGTTCTTC
>TRBD1|TRBV20-1|TRBJ1-1|NA
CSHHRGRYTEAFF
TGCAGCCACCACAGGGGGAGGTACACTGAAGCTTTCTTT
>TRBD2|TRBV7-9|TRBJ2-3|NA
CASSLPGGTSTDTQYF
TGTGCCAGCAGCTTACCGGGAGGTACTAGCACAGATACGCAGTATTTT
>NA|TRBV5-6|TRBJ2-1|many
CASSFSGEEFF
TGTGCCAGCAGCTTTTCGGGAGAAGAGTTCTTC
>TRBD2|TRBV29-1|TRBJ2-5|many
CSVRGTSGNGETQYF
TGCAGCGTTCGGGGGACTAGCGGGAACGGAGAGACCCAGTACTTC
>NA|TRBV7-2|TRBJ2-2|many
CASSHWDNTGELFF
TGTGCCAGCAGCCATTGGGACAACACCGGGGAGCTGTTTTTT
>NA|TRBV27|TRBJ2-7|many
CASSFRPYYEQYF
TGTGCCAGCAGTTTTCGTCCCTACTACGAGCAGTACTTC
>TRBD2|TRBV4-2|TRBJ2-1|many
CASSQDRALAGDGEQFF
TGTGCCAGCAGCCAAGACCGCGCACTAGCGGGAGATGGTGAGCAGTTCTTC